This T cell receptor beta chain came from a study of blood T cell repertoires in COVID-19. Study-wide context: There were acute and convalescent COVID-19 samples, and they came from the United States, Italy and Spain. Sources were T cells, B-cell-depleted T cells, or PBMCs; the material itself was cDNA or gDNA.

In the original processing: Counts of nucleated cells, estimated from reference gene primer amplification, were obtained. Libraries were prepared by immunoSEQ multiplex PCR; TCRdb keeps only in-frame clonotypes and omits some of them. V and J calls and clone size come straight from that table; D and trimming were deduced from the DNA. The table has fewer than 200,000 clones, roughly 81% seen once. The CDR3 covers 12 residues. V lost 4 bases and J lost 1, with 7 bases in between. The germline V gene encodes CDR1 SQVTM and CDR2 ANQGSEA. The sample consisted of peripheral blood. The rearrangement uses TRBV29-1 and TRBJ1-1; no clear D. This clonotype originated in a man between 35 and 55 years old with acute or convalescent COVID-19. The CDR3 DNA reads TGCAGCGTTGGAGGGCCGAACACTGAAGCTTTCTTT. Protein product: CSVGGPNTEAFF.